The 4 T cell receptor beta chains below all came from one sample that was sequenced in a study of shared clonotypes between healthy human individuals. Here immunoSEQ multiplex PCR was the method, and the copy in TCRdb shows in-frame clones only, minus some. The repertoire has approximately 980,000 clones, approximately 80% of them found once; the top ten carry roughly 1.5%. Sequencing used memory CD4+ T cells sorted from blood. Subset indicated: CD45RA-negative fraction. The origin of the receptors is a man younger than 35 in good health.

This clone was observed a single time. This may arise from a read error, as a much more abundant clone is one base away. The chain has TRBV11-2 and TRBJ2-2; no definite D call. CDR1 is SGHAT and CDR2 is FQNNGV in the germline V gene. The V end lost 0 bases, the J end lost 7 bases, and 6 bases lay between the germline ends. This CDR3 spans 13 amino acids. The CDR3: CASSLDRVGELFF. CDR3 nucleotides: TGTGCCAGCAGCTTAGATCGAGTCGGGGAGCTGTTTTTT.

The V and J genes are TRBV27 and TRBJ2-1; weak D call: TRBD1 (5 bases). Germline V lookup: CDR1 MNHEY, CDR2 SMNVEV (reference sequence). The CDR3 is made up of 12 amino acids. Trimming left V 3 bases short and J 9 bases short, with 9 bases between. The CDR3 coding sequence is TGTGCCAGCAGTTTCAGGGTGGGTGAGCAGTTCTTC. This gives the protein CASSFRVGEQFF.

This clone has more than one count but fewer than ten. This chain links TRBV28 with TRBJ1-1; 7 bases are shared with TRBD1. The V gene's germline CDR1 is MDHEN and CDR2 SYDVKM. The CDR3 extends over 15 amino acids. With 5 bases clipped from V and 6 bases from J, the junction kept 12 bases outside the gene matches. The CDR3 region is CASSPLDRDYPEAFF. Written as DNA, the CDR3 is TGTGCCAGCAGTCCACTAGACAGGGATTACCCTGAAGCTTTCTTT.

The chain has TRBV10-1 and TRBJ2-1; D not certain. CDR1 and CDR2 from the germline V gene are WNHNN and SYGVQD (reference sequence). Deletions cut 2 bases from V and 7 bases from J, with 12 bases between. CDR3 length: 14 residues. The CDR3 spells CASSEVLRENEQFF. CDR3 coding DNA: TGCGCCAGCAGTGAGGTTCTCCGAGAGAATGAGCAGTTCTTC.